This T cell receptor (beta chain) appears in the sequencing data of a study of blood T cell repertoires in COVID-19. Whole-study context: Donors in the United States, Italy and Spain gave samples during acute or convalescent COVID-19.

CDR1 SGHNT and CDR2 YYREEE come from the germline V gene (reference sequence). CDR3 length: 17 residues. Trimming removed 4 bases at V and 1 base at J, with 20 bases between. Generated by immunoSEQ multiplex PCR, the TCRdb table keeps only in-frame clones and is missing some. The repertoire holds about 150,000 clones, with about 88% as singletons. This clonotype was sampled from a human donor with COVID-19, enrolled during active disease. The donor label of this sample is uncertain. The specimen sequenced was peripheral blood. The chain couples TRBV5-4 to TRBJ1-1, with TRBD1 as a possible D gene (5 bases). The CDR3 nucleotides are TGTGCCAGCAGCCCCGGGGGGTCAGGAGATTGGAACACTGAAGCTTTCTTT. Residues: CASSPGGSGDWNTEAFF.